A selection of T cell receptor beta chains follows, all from one sample in a study of blood T cell repertoires in COVID-19. Here immunoSEQ multiplex PCR was the method, and the copy in TCRdb shows in-frame clones only, minus some. Here the sample spans 150,000 to 200,000 clones, around 87% being singletons. The sample consisted of peripheral blood. The receptors were sampled from a man aged 45-65 years with acute or convalescent COVID-19. Each CDR3 is given with its conserved first and last residue. A D gene is named only where the DNA matches it firmly. Some rows mark clone size as missing; the rest say once, few, many or name a class of expanded clone.

D	J	V	size	DNA	CDR3
TRBD1	TRBJ2-7	TRBV6-1	-	TGTGCCAGCAGTGATCCGGGACAGACTTACGAGCAGTACTTC	CASSDPGQTYEQYF
-	TRBJ2-7	TRBV7-9	-	TGTGCCAGCAGCGGCAGACAGGAGAACTACGAGCAGTACTTC	CASSGRQENYEQYF
TRBD2	TRBJ2-7	TRBV27	-	TGTGCCAGCAGTTGGGGAGCGGGAGCGGAGCAGTACTTC	CASSWGAGAEQYF
-	TRBJ2-7	TRBV7-9	-	TGTGCCAGCAGCTCCCCGATCGGGTCCTACGAGCAGTACTTC	CASSSPIGSYEQYF
-	TRBJ2-1	TRBV11-2	-	TGTGCCAGCAGCCCCCGGAGGGCCAGCTCCTACAATGAGCAGTTCTTC	CASSPRRASSYNEQFF
-	TRBJ2-5	TRBV5-4	-	TGTGCCAGCAGCTTTGAGAGGGAGACCCAGTACTTC	CASSFERETQYF
-	TRBJ2-1	TRBV11-3	-	TGTGCCAGCAGCGAGGACAGATTACCCCCTTACAATGAGCAGTTCTTC	CASSEDRLPPYNEQFF
-	TRBJ1-4	TRBV19	-	TGTGCCAGTAGTTGGAGACAGCCAAATGAAAAACTGTTTTTT	CASSWRQPNEKLFF
-	TRBJ1-2	TRBV12-3/TRBV12-4	-	TGTGCCAGCACTCGGCAGGACTATGGCTACACCTTC	CASTRQDYGYTF
TRBD1	TRBJ1-3	TRBV5-4	-	TGTGCCAGCAGCTCGAAACAGGGGGCTGCCTCTGGAAACACCATATATTTT	CASSSKQGAASGNTIYF
-	TRBJ2-2	TRBV12-2	-	TGTGCAAGTCGCTTAGGAGGCAGGGAGGGCACCGGGGAGCTGTTTTTT	CASRLGGREGTGELFF
-	TRBJ1-3	TRBV9	-	TGTGCCAGCAGCCCGCAAGGGGGAGGGAGCTCTGGAAACACCATATATTTT	CASSPQGGGSSGNTIYF
-	TRBJ1-5	TRBV6-5	-	TGTGCCAGCAGGGGGCATCGGAATCAGCCCCAGCATTTT	CASRGHRNQPQHF
TRBD2	TRBJ2-1	TRBV4-3	-	TGCGCCAGCAGCCAAGTTGATGCTAGCGGGGGACTCGGGCCCTACAATGAGCAGTTCTTC	CASSQVDASGGLGPYNEQFF
-	TRBJ2-7	TRBV7-9	-	TGTGCCAGCAGCCACTCTCTCAGCAGGACCTACGAGCAGTACTTC	CASSHSLSRTYEQYF
TRBD1	TRBJ2-6	TRBV2	-	TGTGCCAGCACAAGGCACGGGACAGGGTCCCTCTCTGGGGCCAACGTCCTGACTTTC	CASTRHGTGSLSGANVLTF
-	TRBJ2-7	TRBV5-6	-	TGTGCCAGCAGCCCCTGGAAGGGGCGGGGGCAGGTGATCTACGAGCAGTACTTC	CASSPWKGRGQVIYEQYF
-	TRBJ1-3	TRBV28	-	TGTGCCAGCAGTTCAGCGGAAGCCTCTGGAAACACCATATATTTT	CASSSAEASGNTIYF
TRBD1	TRBJ2-7	TRBV19	-	TGTGCCAGTAGTCCCCCGGGACAGTGGGGTCAGGAGCAGTACTTC	CASSPPGQWGQEQYF
-	TRBJ1-2	TRBV19	-	TGTGCCAGTAGTACCGACAGGTCTTCTAACTATGGCTACACCTTC	CASSTDRSSNYGYTF
TRBD2	TRBJ2-5	TRBV28	-	TGTGCCAGCGGGTTCGGACTAGCGGCTCTCGGGGAGACCCAGTACTTC	CASGFGLAALGETQYF
TRBD1	TRBJ1-5	TRBV15	-	TGTGCCACCAGCAGAGAGGGACAGGGGAATCAGCCCCAGCATTTT	CATSREGQGNQPQHF
TRBD1	TRBJ2-5	TRBV7-9	-	TGTGCCAGCAGCTCCGGACAGGGAGGGACCCAGTACTTC	CASSSGQGGTQYF
-	TRBJ1-2	TRBV28	-	TGTGCCAGCAGCACCACGACTCCTCCTGGCTACACCTTC	CASSTTTPPGYTF
-	TRBJ1-5	TRBV24-1	-	TGTGCCACCAGTGAAGGGGGCAATCAGCCCCAGCATTTT	CATSEGGNQPQHF
TRBD2	TRBJ2-1	TRBV5-1	-	TGCGCCAGCAGCTTGCGGACTAGCGCAGGGGAGTTCTTC	CASSLRTSAGEFF
TRBD1	TRBJ1-4	TRBV28	-	TGTGCCAGCAGTTCCCAGGACAGGTTTGATGAAAAACTGTTTTTT	CASSSQDRFDEKLFF
-	TRBJ2-2	TRBV18	-	TGTGCCAGCTCACCTAGCGGAGCCAACACCGGGGAGCTGTTTTTT	CASSPSGANTGELFF
-	TRBJ2-3	TRBV10-3	-	TGTGCCATCAGTGAGTCGAGGGACTCCTCGGATACGCAGTATTTT	CAISESRDSSDTQYF
TRBD2	TRBJ2-2	TRBV7-8	once	TGTGCCAGCAGACGGGAGGGTGGCACCGGGGAGCTGTTTTTT	CASRREGGTGELFF
-	TRBJ2-7	TRBV18	-	TGTGCCAGCTCACCCACATCCTACGAGCAGTACTTC	CASSPTSYEQYF
-	TRBJ1-2	TRBV27	-	TGTGCCAGCAGTAGATACGGTGGCTACACCTTC	CASSRYGGYTF
TRBD1	TRBJ1-4	TRBV4-3	-	TGCGCCAGCAGCCAAGATTGGGGACAGGGAGTTGAAAAACTGTTTTTT	CASSQDWGQGVEKLFF
TRBD1	TRBJ1-6	TRBV7-6	-	TGTGCCAGCAGCCTCAACAGGGGGCCTCTTGATGATAATTCACCCCTCCACTTT	CASSLNRGPLDDNSPLHF
-	TRBJ1-3	TRBV7-9	-	TGTGCCAGCAGCTTAGTAGACACCATATATTTT	CASSLVDTIYF
TRBD1	TRBJ2-3	TRBV5-6	-	TGTGCCAGCAGCTTGAGGGGACAGGGGGCGGCAGATACGCAGTATTTT	CASSLRGQGAADTQYF
-	TRBJ1-2	TRBV29-1	-	TGCAGCTCCTACCGGGAGGGCGGCTACACCTTC	CSSYREGGYTF
-	TRBJ2-2	TRBV7-8	once	TGTGCCAGCAGCCCTACCGGGGAGCTGTTTTTT	CASSPTGELFF
-	TRBJ2-3	TRBV19	-	TGTGCCAGTAGCATGCGGGGGCCGGCCGCGGCAGATACGCAGTATTTT	CASSMRGPAAADTQYF
TRBD1	TRBJ2-1	TRBV28	-	TGTGCCAGCAGTTTCTCCTCGGACAGGGACCACGGGAATGAGCAGTTCTTC	CASSFSSDRDHGNEQFF
TRBD1	TRBJ1-4	TRBV2	-	TGTGCCAGCAGTGAAGGAGGGACAGGGGTTGAAAAACTGTTTTTT	CASSEGGTGVEKLFF
-	TRBJ2-7	TRBV3-1/TRBV3-2	-	TGTGCCAGCAGCCAAAACTCCCTTCCCCTTTACGAGCAGTACTTC	CASSQNSLPLYEQYF
-	TRBJ1-5	TRBV2	-	TGTGCCAGCAGGACCACAGGGTATAGCAATCAGCCCCAGCATTTT	CASRTTGYSNQPQHF
TRBD1	TRBJ1-5	TRBV19	-	TGTGCCAGTAGTATTCGGGGACAGGGTGCCAATCAGCCCCAGCATTTT	CASSIRGQGANQPQHF
TRBD2	TRBJ2-1	TRBV19	-	TGTGCCAGTAGTATAGATGGGCGCTTCCGCGGGAGAACTGGGAATGAGCAGTTCTTC	CASSIDGRFRGRTGNEQFF
-	TRBJ2-4	TRBV2	-	TGTGCCAGCAGCCAAACAGGGTCGGCCAAAAACATTCAGTACTTC	CASSQTGSAKNIQYF
-	TRBJ1-6	TRBV30	once	TGTGCCTGGAGTTACGGAAGGGGCCGTTATAATTCACCCCTCCACTTT	CAWSYGRGRYNSPLHF
TRBD2	TRBJ2-5	TRBV4-2	-	TGTGCCAGCAGCCCTCCTTCCCAGCGGGGGCGCGAAGAGACCCAGTACTTC	CASSPPSQRGREETQYF
-	TRBJ1-1	TRBV12-3/TRBV12-4	-	TGTGCCAGCAGTTGGACAGACACTGAAGCTTTCTTT	CASSWTDTEAFF
-	TRBJ1-2	TRBV28	-	TGTGCCAGCAGTCTAGGGGAACCTTACGGCTACACCTTC	CASSLGEPYGYTF
TRBD2	TRBJ2-1	TRBV5-4	-	TGTGCCAGCAGCCCGGGACTAGCGGGGGGGAATGAGCAGTTCTTC	CASSPGLAGGNEQFF
-	TRBJ2-1	TRBV25-1	-	TGTGCCAGCAGTGGATCCTCCGGGATCTTATACAATGAGCAGTTCTTC	CASSGSSGILYNEQFF
-	TRBJ2-2	TRBV7-3	-	TGTGCCAGCAGCTCCCTTGGGCGGGGGCTCACCGGGGAGCTGTTTTTT	CASSSLGRGLTGELFF
TRBD2	TRBJ2-2	TRBV18	-	TGTGCCAGCCAAGTAGCGGGAGACGACACCGGGGAGCTGTTTTTT	CASQVAGDDTGELFF
-	TRBJ2-3	TRBV4-1	-	TGCGCCAGCAGCCAGGGTTTTGTGGGGGCGGGGGGCACAGATACGCAGTATTTT	CASSQGFVGAGGTDTQYF
TRBD1	TRBJ1-4	TRBV9	-	TGTGCCAGCAGCTCTATACAGGGGGCAAGTGAAAAACTGTTTTTT	CASSSIQGASEKLFF
TRBD1	TRBJ1-1	TRBV7-2	-	TGTGCCAGCAGCCAATACAGGGGCCCGGGCACTGAAGCTTTCTTT	CASSQYRGPGTEAFF
-	TRBJ2-2	TRBV19	-	TGTGCCAGTAGCCTAAGGTGGACAGCGAACACCGGGGAGCTGTTTTTT	CASSLRWTANTGELFF
TRBD1	TRBJ1-4	TRBV28	-	TGTGCCAGCAAGTCCGACAGGGAAAGTGAAAAACTGTTTTTT	CASKSDRESEKLFF